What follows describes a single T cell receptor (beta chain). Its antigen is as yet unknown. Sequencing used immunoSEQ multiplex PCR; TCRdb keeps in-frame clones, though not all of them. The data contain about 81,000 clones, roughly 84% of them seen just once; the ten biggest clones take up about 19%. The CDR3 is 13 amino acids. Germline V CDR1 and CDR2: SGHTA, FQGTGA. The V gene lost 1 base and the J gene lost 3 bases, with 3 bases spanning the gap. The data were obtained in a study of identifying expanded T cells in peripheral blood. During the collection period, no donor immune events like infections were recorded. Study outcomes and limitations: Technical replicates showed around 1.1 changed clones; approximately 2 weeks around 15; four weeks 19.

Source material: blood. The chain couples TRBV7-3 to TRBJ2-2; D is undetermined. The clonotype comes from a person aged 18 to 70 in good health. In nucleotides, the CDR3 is TGTGCCAGCAGCTTAAGGGACACCGGGGAGCTGTTTTTT. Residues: CASSLRDTGELFF.